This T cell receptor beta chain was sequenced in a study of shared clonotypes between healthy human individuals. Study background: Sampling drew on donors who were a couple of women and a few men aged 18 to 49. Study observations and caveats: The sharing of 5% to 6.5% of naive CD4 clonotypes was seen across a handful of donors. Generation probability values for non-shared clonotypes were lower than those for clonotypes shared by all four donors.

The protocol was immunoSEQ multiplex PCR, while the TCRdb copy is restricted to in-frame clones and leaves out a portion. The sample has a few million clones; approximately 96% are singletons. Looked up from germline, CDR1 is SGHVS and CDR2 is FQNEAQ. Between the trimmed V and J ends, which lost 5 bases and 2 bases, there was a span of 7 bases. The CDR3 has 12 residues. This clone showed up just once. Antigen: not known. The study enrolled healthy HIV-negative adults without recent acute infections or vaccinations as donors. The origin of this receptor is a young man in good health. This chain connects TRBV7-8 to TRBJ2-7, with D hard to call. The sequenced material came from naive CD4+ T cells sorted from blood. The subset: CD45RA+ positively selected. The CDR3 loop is CASSPWAYEQYF. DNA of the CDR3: TGTGCCAGCAGCCCCTGGGCCTACGAGCAGTACTTC.